This entry lists 21 T cell receptor beta chains sequenced from one sample in a study of cytomegalovirus exposure and HLA in healthy donors. Assay: immunoSEQ multiplex PCR; the TCRdb copy retains only in-frame clones and omits some. Of tens of thousands of clones in the sample, around 93% are singletons; the top ten hold approximately 3.2%. The source material was PBMCs. These TCRs come from a young man in good health and CMV-seronegative.

This chain links TRBV6-5 with TRBJ1-3; D is ambiguous. CDR3 size: 16 residues. V shed 4 bases and J shed 4 bases, with 17 bases lying between them. CDR1 and CDR2 from the germline V gene are MNHEY and SVGAGI. In DNA, the CDR3 is TGTGCCAGCAGTTTCAGTTTCGCGGGAACGGGAAACACCATATATTTT. Its translation: CASSFSFAGTGNTIYF.

The chain is built from TRBV9 and TRBJ2-3; D unresolved. This CDR3 region has 12 residues. Germline V gives CDR1 SGDLS, CDR2 YYNGEE. V lost 3 bases, J lost 7 bases, and 9 bases lay in between. CDR3 region: CASSGAPYTQYF. The CDR3 coding sequence is TGTGCCAGCAGCGGAGCCCCCTATACGCAGTATTTT.

V gene TRBV5-1 combines with J gene TRBJ2-3; 15 bases map to TRBD2. There are 19 residues in the CDR3. The germline CDR1 and CDR2 sequences are SGHRS and YFSETQ. J lost 0 bases, V lost 4 bases, and 9 bases had no gene match. The DNA of the CDR3 is TGCGCCAGCAGCAAGGGACTAGCGGGAGGTGGAACTAGCACAGATACGCAGTATTTT. It encodes CASSKGLAGGGTSTDTQYF.

The V call is TRBV6-6, the J call TRBJ2-7; the D gene is possibly TRBD2 (6 bases). V was clipped by 6 bases and J by 3 bases, with 12 bases between them. The CDR3 is 13 residues long. Looked up from germline, CDR1 is MNHNY and CDR2 is SVGAGI (reference sequence). CDR3 protein: CASSITGDYEQYF. The DNA of the CDR3 is TGTGCCAGCAGCATAACGGGAGACTACGAGCAGTACTTC.

The chain links TRBV5-1 to TRBJ1-4; no reliable D call. V dropped 2 bases and J dropped 7 bases, with 12 bases sitting between them. Per germline, CDR1 SGHRS and CDR2 YFSETQ. The CDR3 runs to 14 residues. CDR3 bases: TGCGCCAGCAGCTTAACGGGAGTGACTGAAAAACTGTTTTTT. Residues: CASSLTGVTEKLFF.

V usage is TRBV5-1 and J usage is TRBJ2-5, with D unclear. From germline, CDR1 is SGHRS and CDR2 YFSETQ. The V end was cut by 4 bases, the J end by 3 bases, with 16 bases between. The CDR3 runs to 15 residues. CDR3 in DNA: TGCGCCAGCAGCCCCCTTCGAGCAAATAAAGAGACCCAGTACTTC. Residues: CASSPLRANKETQYF. The variable domain in full, completed from reference TRBV5-1 and TRBJ2-5, reads KAGVTQTPRYLIKTRGQQVTLSCSPISGHRSVSWYQQTPGQGLQFLFEYFSETQRNKGNFPGRFSGRQFSNSRSEMNVSTLELGDSALYLCASSPLRANKETQYFGPGTRLLVL.

The chain is built from TRBV6-1 and TRBJ2-3; D is unresolved. CDR3 length: 12 amino acids. V was shortened by 4 bases and J by 6 bases, with 8 bases between the two germline ends. Germline V gene data show CDR1 as MNHNS and CDR2 as SASEGT. CDR3 protein: CASSGQSDTQYF. DNA of the CDR3: TGTGCCAGCAGTGGGCAATCCGATACGCAGTATTTT.

The rearrangement uses TRBV2 and TRBJ1-5, with a possible D match to TRBD1 (5 bases). Trimming pared 6 bases from V and 3 bases from J, leaving 12 bases between. CDR3 length: 14 residues. Germline CDR1 reads SNHLY; CDR2 reads FYNNEI. The chain's CDR3 is CASSPDSPNQPQHF. In DNA, the CDR3 is TGTGCCAGCAGCCCTGACAGTCCCAATCAGCCCCAGCATTTT.

The chain combines TRBV11-2 with TRBJ1-1; D gene unclear. The V gene lost 8 bases and the J gene lost 4 bases, with 5 bases spanning the gap. The CDR3 sequence is 10 residues long. The germline CDR1 and CDR2 sequences are SGHAT and FQNNGV. The CDR3 protein is CASGGTEAFF. The CDR3 DNA reads TGTGCCAGCGGCGGCACTGAAGCTTTCTTT.

In its sample, this clone was seen once. The chain carries TRBV6-6 and TRBJ2-7; 10 bases line up with TRBD1. The CDR3 totals 15 residues. The trim removed 6 bases at V and 3 bases at J, leaving 8 bases unmatched. The V gene's germline CDR1 is MNHNY and CDR2 SVGAGI (reference sequence). The CDR3: CASRPGDRGNYEQYF. CDR3 nucleotide sequence: TGTGCCAGCAGACCAGGGGACAGGGGTAACTACGAGCAGTACTTC.

This clone was counted only a few times. The chain links TRBV30 to TRBJ1-2; 7 bases align to TRBD1. Germline lookup yields CDR1 GTSNPN and CDR2 SVGIG (reference sequence). V lost 0 bases to trimming and J lost 3 bases; unmatched junction nucleotides: 7. This CDR3 has 15 residues. The CDR3 spells CAWSVRDRAHYGYTF. DNA for the CDR3: TGTGCCTGGAGTGTACGTGACAGGGCCCACTATGGCTACACCTTC.

The chain combines TRBV6-1 with TRBJ2-7, with 9 bases identical to TRBD1. The CDR3 has 15 amino acids. Looked up from germline, CDR1 is MNHNS and CDR2 is SASEGT. V was clipped by 7 bases and J by 3 bases; unmatched bases: 10. DNA for the CDR3: TGTGCCAGCAAGCTACCGGGACAGGGTCTCTACGAGCAGTACTTC. This translates into CASKLPGQGLYEQYF.

The chain uses TRBV6-5 and TRBJ2-2; 11 positions match TRBD1. There are 15 residues in the CDR3. V dropped 6 bases and J dropped 6; count of bases not matched to a gene: 6. Per the germline V gene, CDR1 is MNHEY and CDR2 is SVGAGI. CDR3 coding DNA: TGTGCCAGCAGGGGACAGGGGGAAAGGTCCGGGGAGCTGTTTTTT. Its protein product is CASRGQGERSGELFF.

The genes are TRBV11-3 and TRBJ2-7; maybe TRBD2 (5 bases). The CDR3 totals 13 residues. The germline V gene encodes CDR1 SGHNT and CDR2 YENEEA. Between the trimmed V and J ends, which lost 2 bases and 4 bases, there was a span of 9 bases. The CDR3 sequence: CASSLPGVYEQYF. The CDR3 region has the DNA TGTGCCAGCAGCTTACCCGGGGTTTACGAGCAGTACTTC.

The V gene is TRBV9, the J gene TRBJ2-4; 8 bases agree with TRBD1. This CDR3 is 16 amino acids long. The V and J ends lost 3 bases and 1 base, in that order; junction bases with no gene match: 6. Germline CDR1 is SGDLS and CDR2 is YYNGEE. CDR3 sequence reads: CASSETGGFAKNIQYF. As DNA, the CDR3 is TGTGCCAGCAGCGAAACAGGGGGGTTTGCCAAAAACATTCAGTACTTC.

This sequence joins TRBV6-1 and TRBJ1-2, with 7 bases matching TRBD1. With V trimmed by 1 base and J by 0 bases, 2 bases remained unmatched. Per the germline V gene, CDR1 is MNHNS and CDR2 is SASEGT. The CDR3 has 15 amino acids. Here the CDR3 DNA reads TGTGCCAGCAGTGAAGGGAGGGGGCCTAACTATGGCTACACCTTC. It is translated as CASSEGRGPNYGYTF.

Concerning this clone itself: At one boundary the junction diverges from the germline segment, which might be a read error. This rearrangement joins TRBV2 to TRBJ1-2; D call uncertain. This CDR3 is built from 15 residues. The germline V gene encodes CDR1 SNHLY and CDR2 FYNNEI. The CDR3 is CASSEAEVSKYGYTF. In DNA, the CDR3 is TGTGCCAGCAGTGAAGCGGAGGTGTCTAAATATGGCTACACCTTC.

A single count supports this clone. The chain joins TRBV27 to TRBJ1-2; 7 nucleotides line up with TRBD1. The CDR3 covers 15 residues. CDR1 is MNHEY and CDR2 is SMNVEV in the germline V gene (reference sequence). V lost 5 bases, J lost 4 bases, and 10 bases stayed unmatched. In nucleotides, the CDR3 is TGTGCCAGCAGTGCGCAGGGGGATTCGATCTATGGCTACACCTTC. The encoded protein is CASSAQGDSIYGYTF.

V and J are TRBV10-3 and TRBJ2-2; weak D call: TRBD1 (5 bases). CDR1 ENHRY and CDR2 SYGVKD come from the germline V gene. Trimming removed 7 bases at V and 1 base at J, with 16 bases between. The CDR3 is made up of 16 amino acids. CDR3 protein: CAITAKQELNTGELFF. The CDR3 DNA follows: TGTGCCATCACCGCAAAACAGGAATTGAACACCGGGGAGCTGTTTTTT.

This clone appeared once. The gene calls are TRBV15 and TRBJ2-1; D is unclear. The CDR3 runs 14 residues. Trimming removed 1 base from V and 5 bases from J, with 9 bases in between. Germline V gives CDR1 LNHNV, CDR2 YYDKDF (reference sequence). The CDR3 spells CATSRVQINNEQFF. In DNA form, the CDR3 reads TGTGCCACCAGCAGAGTACAGATCAACAATGAGCAGTTCTTC.

The CDR3 loop reads CSVEKALAGEGATTDTQYF. The CDR3 nucleotides read TGCAGCGTTGAGAAAGCACTAGCGGGAGAAGGGGCCACCACAGATACGCAGTATTTT. The chain combines TRBV29-1 with TRBJ2-3; 11 nucleotides align to TRBD2. CDR3 length equals 19 residues. The V and J ends lost 3 bases and 2 bases, in that order; junction bases with no gene match: 16. Looked up from germline, CDR1 is SQVTM and CDR2 is ANQGSEA.